This T cell receptor beta chain was sequenced for a study of blood T cells in healthy people across ages. V lost 1 base to trimming and J lost 3 bases, with 16 bases between them. Germline-derived CDR1 and CDR2 are DFQATT and SNEGSKA (reference sequence). The CDR3 sequence is 16 residues long. Researchers report isolating at least 6 million PBMCs per sample. Note on this clonotype: What it recognizes is unknown.

The study, taken as a whole, reports: Across the age range, TCR beta diversity per million T cells fell in a roughly linear way.

A second PCR, run for about 6 to 12 cycles, used a sample-barcoded 5' primer plus a J-beta primer mix. TCRdb reprocessed the 5' RACE reads with MiXCR, giving one entry per CDR3 protein. The sample has 1,500,000 or so distinct CDR3 sequences, roughly 43% seen once. The sample was blood. This TCR came from a woman under 30 in good health. The V and J genes are TRBV20-1 and TRBJ2-1; tentative D call: TRBD2 (6 bases). The chain's CDR3 is CSARGERTTFYNEQFF. For the CDR3, the DNA is TGCAGTGCTAGAGGAGAGAGGACTACTTTCTACAATGAGCAGTTCTTC.